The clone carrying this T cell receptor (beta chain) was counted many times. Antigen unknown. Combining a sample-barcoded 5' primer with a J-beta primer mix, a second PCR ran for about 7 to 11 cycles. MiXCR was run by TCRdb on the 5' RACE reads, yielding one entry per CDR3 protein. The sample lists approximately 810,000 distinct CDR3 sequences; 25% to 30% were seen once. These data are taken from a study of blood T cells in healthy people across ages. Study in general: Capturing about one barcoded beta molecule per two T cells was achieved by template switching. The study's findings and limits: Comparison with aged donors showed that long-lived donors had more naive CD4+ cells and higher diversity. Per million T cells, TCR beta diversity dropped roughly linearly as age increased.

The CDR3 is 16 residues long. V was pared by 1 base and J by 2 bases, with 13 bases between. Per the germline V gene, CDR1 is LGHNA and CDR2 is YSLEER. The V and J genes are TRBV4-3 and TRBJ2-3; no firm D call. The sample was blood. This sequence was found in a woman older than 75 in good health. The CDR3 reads CASSQGLTGPTDTQYF. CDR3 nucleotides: TGCGCCAGCAGCCAAGGACTTACCGGGCCCACAGATACGCAGTATTTT.